The clone carrying this TCR beta chain has more than one count but fewer than ten. V gave up 3 bases and J gave up 5 bases, with 5 bases separating them. Germline lookup yields CDR1 SNHLY and CDR2 FYNNEI. CDR3 size: 12 residues. The source of the sample is a study of neurological immune-mediated disorders. The making of cDNA relied on 5'RACE with 10-nucleotide random UMIs. Via MiXCR, TCRdb re-called the 5' RACE reads, giving one row per CDR3 protein. There are roughly 41,000 distinct CDR3 sequences in the sample; 11% occur only once, and around 4% lies in the top ten. Time point specified: technical triplicate 1. The unsorted libraries were produced from 2 million PBMCs held at -80 C.

This sequence was found in a man in his sixties with HTLV-1-associated myelopathy (HAM/TSP). The chain recombines TRBV2 with TRBJ2-1; D is unclear. Sequenced material: PBMCs. The CDR3 reads CASSDLDNEQFF. The CDR3 nucleotides read TGTGCCAGCAGTGATTTGGACAATGAGCAGTTCTTC.